The 16 T cell receptor beta chains below were found in one sample sequenced in a study of blood T cell repertoires in COVID-19. The protocol was immunoSEQ multiplex PCR, while the TCRdb copy is restricted to in-frame clones and leaves out a portion. The sample has over 150,000 clones, 70% to 90% seen once. The source material was peripheral blood. All receptors derive from a man in his forties or fifties who had recovered from COVID-19.

The chain links TRBV4-3 to TRBJ1-2; possible D gene TRBD1, 5 bases. In germline, CDR1 is LGHNA, CDR2 YSLEER. The CDR3 runs to 15 residues. V gave up 0 bases and J gave up 3 bases, with 11 bases separating them. The CDR3 is CASSQESRGYYGYTF. Written as DNA, the CDR3 is TGCGCCAGCAGCCAAGAGTCTCGGGGGTACTATGGCTACACCTTC.

V and J are TRBV24-1 and TRBJ2-3; 13 positions agree with TRBD2. Germline V CDR1 and CDR2: KGHDR, SFDVKD. J gave up 5 bases and V 2 bases, and 6 bases lay outside the gene matches. The CDR3 contains 17 residues. CDR3 nucleotide sequence: TGTGCCACCAGTGATTCCGGGACTAGCGGGGCCAGAGATACGCAGTATTTT. Protein product: CATSDSGTSGARDTQYF.

The rearrangement joins TRBV14 to TRBJ1-4, with D possibly being TRBD1 (6 bases). This CDR3 is built from 15 residues. Germline V lookup: CDR1 SGHDN, CDR2 FVKESK. V lost 2 bases, J lost 8 bases, and 15 bases lay in between. The CDR3 nucleotides read TGTGCCAGCAGCCAATCCGGGACAAGAGGCGAAAAACTGTTTTTT. Translated: CASSQSGTRGEKLFF.

A single count supports this clone. This rearrangement joins TRBV29-1 to TRBJ1-5; tentative D call: TRBD1 (6 bases). In germline, CDR1 is SQVTM, CDR2 ANQGSEA. The ends were cut back, 6 bases at V and 1 base at J, with 22 bases in the middle. The CDR3 sequence is 17 residues long. This CDR3 is CSVLVAGGPLSNQPQHF. CDR3 nucleotide sequence: TGCAGCGTGCTCGTTGCGGGGGGCCCGTTAAGCAATCAGCCCCAGCATTTT.

This clone occurred once. This sequence joins TRBV6-5 and TRBJ2-7; 8 positions agree with TRBD1. The CDR3 loop spans 14 amino acids. Germline V lookup: CDR1 MNHEY, CDR2 SVGAGI. The ends lost 6 bases at V and 3 bases at J; junction bases unmatched: 7. CDR3 sequence reads: CASRRTGSNYEQYF. The CDR3 DNA reads TGTGCCAGCAGGCGGACAGGGAGTAACTACGAGCAGTACTTC.

The J gene is TRBJ2-7, the V gene TRBV4-3; no clear D gene. The V gene's germline CDR1 is LGHNA and CDR2 YSLEER. With 1 base removed from V and 5 bases from J, the gap between germline ends came to 15 bases. This CDR3 is 15 amino acids long. CDR3 DNA sequence: TGCGCCAGCAGCCAAGGATTTGCTAGACTCCACGAGCAGTACTTC. Protein: CASSQGFARLHEQYF.

The chain employs TRBV11-2 and TRBJ1-1; perhaps TRBD1 as D (5 bases). Per the germline V gene, CDR1 is SGHAT and CDR2 is FQNNGV. This CDR3 is built from 16 residues. Between the trimmed V and J ends, which lost 5 bases and 5 bases, there was a span of 21 bases. The CDR3 bases are TGTGCCAGCAGCGCGCGGGTTGGGTCGGGGGGGACTGAAGCTTTCTTT. Protein sequence: CASSARVGSGGTEAFF.

The chain joins TRBV6-5 to TRBJ1-2, with D maybe TRBD1 (5 bases). Trimming took off 4 bases at V and 2 bases at J, with 8 bases between the two ends. Germline-derived CDR1 and CDR2 are MNHEY and SVGAGI. The CDR3 covers 13 residues. CDR3 in amino acids: CASSWGGNYGYTF. The DNA of the CDR3 is TGTGCCAGCAGTTGGGGGGGGAACTATGGCTACACCTTC.

The rearrangement joins TRBV5-1 to TRBJ2-7; 13 bases are shared with TRBD2. The J segment lost 12 bases and the V segment lost 4 bases, leaving 16 bases of the junction unmatched. The CDR3 has 16 amino acids. Germline values: CDR1 SGHRS, CDR2 YFSETQ. In nucleotides, the CDR3 is TGCGCCAGCAGCCCGGGGGGAACTAGCGGGAGGGCCCTTCCGTACTTC. Translated, it gives CASSPGGTSGRALPYF.

The chain uses TRBV7-6 and TRBJ2-3, with 12 bases aligning to TRBD2. Looked up from germline, CDR1 is SGHVS and CDR2 is FNYEAQ. The CDR3 contains 15 residues. V shed 5 bases, J shed 5 bases, and the junction held 5 bases outside the gene matches. CDR3 in amino acids: CASSPLAGGQDTQYF. In nucleotides, the CDR3 is TGTGCCAGCAGCCCCCTAGCGGGGGGGCAAGATACGCAGTATTTT.

V is TRBV7-8 and J is TRBJ2-7; possibly TRBD1 for D (6 bases). The V and J ends lost 4 bases and 0 bases respectively, with 16 bases between them. The CDR3 has 16 residues. In germline, CDR1 is SGHVS, CDR2 FQNEAQ. The CDR3 region is CASSSPDRLASYEQYF. CDR3 DNA: TGTGCCAGCAGCTCACCGGACAGACTTGCCTCCTACGAGCAGTACTTC.

The genes are TRBV5-5 and TRBJ2-3; D unclear. Germline V gives CDR1 SGHKS, CDR2 YYEKEE (reference sequence). V gave up 0 bases and J gave up 3 bases, with 14 bases separating them. This CDR3 is 16 amino acids long. This CDR3 is CASSLDTHRKTDTQYF. The CDR3 bases are TGTGCCAGCAGCTTGGACACACACCGTAAAACAGATACGCAGTATTTT.

The V call is TRBV19, the J call TRBJ1-6; 9 bases align to TRBD1. Trimming took 3 bases from V and 7 from J; bases not matched to a gene: 4. The germline CDR1 and CDR2 sequences are LNHDA and SQIVND (reference sequence). The CDR3 spans 15 residues. The CDR3: CASSMGQGLNSPLHF. CDR3 bases: TGTGCCAGTAGTATGGGACAGGGCCTCAATTCACCCCTCCACTTT.

This chain uses TRBV7-6 with TRBJ2-1; 8 bases fit TRBD2. The V gene end was trimmed by 5 bases and the J gene end by 1 base; junction bases not matched to a gene: 10. CDR1 is SGHVS and CDR2 is FNYEAQ in the germline V gene. This CDR3 comprises 17 residues. CDR3 region: CASSPIGRGASYNEQFF. The CDR3 bases are TGTGCCAGCAGCCCCATTGGGCGGGGGGCATCCTACAATGAGCAGTTCTTC.

The chain couples TRBV7-2 to TRBJ2-5; TRBD2 aligns across 9 bases. Germline-derived CDR1 and CDR2 are SGHTA and FQGNSA. Trimming cost V 4 bases and J 9 bases; bases outside gene matches: 18. The CDR3 totals 17 residues. The CDR3, as DNA: TGTGCCAGCAGCTCTCCCTCGGCGGGGGGGAGGGATGCCCCCCAGTACTTC. It codes for CASSSPSAGGRDAPQYF.

This chain joins TRBV6-1 and TRBJ2-7; D unclear. This CDR3 spans 20 amino acids. Deletions cut 0 bases from V and 0 bases from J, with 24 bases between. Germline lookup yields CDR1 MNHNS and CDR2 SASEGT. The CDR3 spells CASSEASRITGLRSSYEQYF. The DNA of the CDR3 is TGTGCCAGCAGTGAAGCGTCGAGGATTACCGGCCTTAGGAGCTCCTACGAGCAGTACTTC.